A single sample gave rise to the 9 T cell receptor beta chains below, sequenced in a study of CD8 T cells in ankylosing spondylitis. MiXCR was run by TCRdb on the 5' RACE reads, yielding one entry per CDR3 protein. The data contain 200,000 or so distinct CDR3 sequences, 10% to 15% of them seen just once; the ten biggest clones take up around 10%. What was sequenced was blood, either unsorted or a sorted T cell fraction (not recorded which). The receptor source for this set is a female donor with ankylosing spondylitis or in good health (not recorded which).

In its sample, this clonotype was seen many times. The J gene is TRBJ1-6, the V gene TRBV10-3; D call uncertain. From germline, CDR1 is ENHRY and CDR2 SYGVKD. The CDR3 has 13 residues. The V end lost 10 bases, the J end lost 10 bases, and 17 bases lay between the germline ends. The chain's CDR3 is CASRASGFSPLHF. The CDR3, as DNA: TGTGCCAGCCGGGCTTCGGGGTTCTCACCCCTCCACTTT.

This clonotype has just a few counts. CDR3 sequence (DNA): TGCGCCAGCAGCGATAGCAGGAGCACAGATACGCAGTATTTT. It codes for CASSDSRSTDTQYF. The chain carries TRBV5-1 and TRBJ2-3; D not resolved. This CDR3 has 14 amino acids. V lost 4 bases and J lost 0, with 9 bases in between. Germline V lookup: CDR1 SGHRS, CDR2 YFSETQ.

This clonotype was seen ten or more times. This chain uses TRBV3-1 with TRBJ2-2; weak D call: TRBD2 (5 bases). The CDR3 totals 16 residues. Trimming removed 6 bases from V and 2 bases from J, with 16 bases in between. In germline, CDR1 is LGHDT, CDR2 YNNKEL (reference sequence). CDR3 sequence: CASSRTGILNTGELFF. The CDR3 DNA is TGTGCCAGCAGTCGAACGGGGATCTTAAACACCGGGGAGCTGTTTTTT.

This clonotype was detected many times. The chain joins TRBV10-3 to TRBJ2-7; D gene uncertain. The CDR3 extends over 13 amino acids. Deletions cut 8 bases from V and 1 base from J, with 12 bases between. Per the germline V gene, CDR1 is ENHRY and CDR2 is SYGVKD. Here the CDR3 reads CAIATTPSYEQYF. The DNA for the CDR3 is TGTGCCATCGCCACAACCCCTTCCTACGAGCAGTACTTC.

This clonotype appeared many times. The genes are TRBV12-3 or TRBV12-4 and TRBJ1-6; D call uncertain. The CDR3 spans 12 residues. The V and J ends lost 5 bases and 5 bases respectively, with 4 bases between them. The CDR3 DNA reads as TGTGCCAGCAGTCTCCATAATTCACCCCTCCACTTT. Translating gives CASSLHNSPLHF.

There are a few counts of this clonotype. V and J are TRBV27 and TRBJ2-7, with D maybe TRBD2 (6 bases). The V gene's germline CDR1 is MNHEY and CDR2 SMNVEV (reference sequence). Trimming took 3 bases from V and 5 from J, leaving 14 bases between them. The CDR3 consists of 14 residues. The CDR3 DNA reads TGTGCCAGCAGTTTGGGCCCATGGGGGGACGAGCAGTACTTC. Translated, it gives CASSLGPWGDEQYF.

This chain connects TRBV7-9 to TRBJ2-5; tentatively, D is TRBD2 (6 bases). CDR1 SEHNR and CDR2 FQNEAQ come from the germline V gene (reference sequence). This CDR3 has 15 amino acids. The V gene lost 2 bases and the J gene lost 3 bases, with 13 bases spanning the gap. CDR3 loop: CASSLWGGGKETQYF. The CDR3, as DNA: TGTGCCAGCAGCTTATGGGGAGGTGGAAAAGAGACCCAGTACTTC.

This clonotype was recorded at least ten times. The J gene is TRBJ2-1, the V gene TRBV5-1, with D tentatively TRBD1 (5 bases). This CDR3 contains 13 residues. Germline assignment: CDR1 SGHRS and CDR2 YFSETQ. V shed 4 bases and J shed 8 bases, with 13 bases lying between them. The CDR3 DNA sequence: TGCGCCAGCAGCCGTACAGGTTGGGATGAGCAGTTCTTC. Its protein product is CASSRTGWDEQFF.

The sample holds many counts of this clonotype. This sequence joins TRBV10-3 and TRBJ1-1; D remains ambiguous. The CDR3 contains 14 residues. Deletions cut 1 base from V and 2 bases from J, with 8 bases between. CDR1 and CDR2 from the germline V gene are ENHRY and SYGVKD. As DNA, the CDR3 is TGTGCCATCAGTGAGTTTACAGCTAACACTGAAGCTTTCTTT. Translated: CAISEFTANTEAFF.